This record concerns one T cell receptor (beta chain) sequence. Its antigen is unknown. The data stem from a study of T cells in Graves' hyperthyroidism and ophthalmopathy. General study findings and limits: Expanded thyroid clonotypes (above 0.001) were mostly also found in blood. Patients with ophthalmopathy were separated from those with stable hyperthyroidism by a 13 V-J model.

CDR1 is SGHDN, CDR2 FVKESK, per germline. Trimming removed 1 base at V and 4 bases at J, with 10 bases between. The length of the CDR3 is 14 residues. There were TCR beta CDR3 regions amplified from RNA transcripts. A first-round RT-PCR of the TCR CDR3 used the HTBI primer set. TCRdb independently ran MiXCR on the multiplex PCR reads; one entry per CDR3 protein. The sample lists some 320,000 distinct CDR3 sequences, about an eighth occurring once. This sample holds PBMCs from less than 13 ml fresh peripheral blood. Sequencing used blood. This receptor was taken from a woman aged 40 to 50 with Graves' ophthalmopathy. This chain links TRBV14 with TRBJ1-1; D is ambiguous. Here the CDR3 DNA reads TGTGCCAGCAGCCAAGTTCCCGAACGCACTGAAGCTTTCTTT. Protein product: CASSQVPERTEAFF.